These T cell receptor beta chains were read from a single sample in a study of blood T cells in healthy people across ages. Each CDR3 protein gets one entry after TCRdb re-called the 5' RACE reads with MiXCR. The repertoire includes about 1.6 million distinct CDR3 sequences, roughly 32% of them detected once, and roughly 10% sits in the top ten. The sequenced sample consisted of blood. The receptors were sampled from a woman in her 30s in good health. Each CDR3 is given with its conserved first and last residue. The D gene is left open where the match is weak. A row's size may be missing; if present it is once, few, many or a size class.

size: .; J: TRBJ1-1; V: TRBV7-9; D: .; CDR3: CASSYPLSEAFF; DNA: TGTGCCAGCTCCTATCCGCTCTCTGAAGCTTTCTTT
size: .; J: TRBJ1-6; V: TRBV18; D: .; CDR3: CASSPREERSPLHF; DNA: TGTGCCAGCTCACCGCGCGAGGAACGGTCACCCCTCCACTTT
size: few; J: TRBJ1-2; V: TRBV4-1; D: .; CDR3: CASSSSLGALGYGYTF; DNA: TGCGCCAGCAGCTCCTCGCTGGGGGCTTTGGGCTATGGCTACACCTTC
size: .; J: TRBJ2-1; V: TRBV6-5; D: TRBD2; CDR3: CASSYPSNGGGDEQFF; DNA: TGTGCCAGCAGTTACCCTTCTAACGGGGGGGGGGATGAGCAGTTCTTC
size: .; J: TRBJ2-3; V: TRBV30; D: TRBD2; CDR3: CAWTLAGGGDTQYF; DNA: TGTGCCTGGACACTAGCGGGGGGAGGAGATACGCAGTATTTT
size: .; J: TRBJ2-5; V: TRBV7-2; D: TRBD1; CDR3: CASSLEGTGTYKQYF; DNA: TGTGCCAGCAGCTTAGAAGGGACAGGGACTTACAAGCAGTACTTC
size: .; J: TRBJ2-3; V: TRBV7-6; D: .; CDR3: CASSLIDKATDTQYF; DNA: TGTGCCAGCAGCTTAATTGACAAAGCCACAGATACGCAGTATTTT
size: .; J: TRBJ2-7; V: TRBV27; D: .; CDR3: CASKGSSSYEQYF; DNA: TGTGCCAGCAAGGGGTCAAGCTCCTACGAGCAGTACTTC
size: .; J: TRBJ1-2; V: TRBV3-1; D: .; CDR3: CASSQSVRGNYGYTF; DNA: TGTGCCAGCAGCCAAAGCGTGCGGGGTAACTATGGCTACACCTTC
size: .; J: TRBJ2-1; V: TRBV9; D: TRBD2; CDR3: CASSEISGRAYNEQFF; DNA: TGTGCCAGCAGCGAAATTAGCGGGAGGGCCTACAATGAGCAGTTCTTC
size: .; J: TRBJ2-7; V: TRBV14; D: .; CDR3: CASSQGGGNDRGYEQYF; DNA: TGTGCCAGCAGCCAAGGAGGGGGGAATGACCGGGGCTACGAGCAGTACTTC
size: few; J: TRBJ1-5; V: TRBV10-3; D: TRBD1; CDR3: CAMGQGDSNQPQHF; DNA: TGTGCCATGGGACAGGGCGATAGCAATCAGCCCCAGCATTTT
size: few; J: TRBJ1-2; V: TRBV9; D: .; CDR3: CASSVAWGEGYTF; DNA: TGTGCCAGCAGCGTAGCTTGGGGGGAAGGCTACACCTTC
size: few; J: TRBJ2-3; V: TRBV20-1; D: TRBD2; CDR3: CSARTSGGRPDTQYF; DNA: TGCAGTGCTAGAACCTCGGGCGGGAGACCAGATACGCAGTATTTT
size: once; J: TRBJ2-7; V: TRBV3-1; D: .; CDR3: CASSPLTGADYVQYF; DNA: TGTGCCAGCAGCCCACTGACCGGGGCCGACTACGTGCAGTACTTC